This record covers a single TCR beta chain. TCRdb re-derived calls from the 5' RACE reads in MiXCR, one entry per CDR3 protein. The sample carries about 94,000 distinct CDR3 sequences, approximately 19% recorded once. As for time point: blood at routine non-recurrence follow-up after resection. The CDR3 covers 14 residues. Germline-derived CDR1 and CDR2 are SQVTM and ANQGSEA. The V and J ends lost 5 bases and 0 bases, in that order; junction bases with no gene match: 2. These data are taken from a study of spatial heterogeneity in lung cancer. The sequence came from a male donor with early-stage non-small cell lung cancer. This chain uses TRBV29-1 with TRBJ1-5; 9 bases align to TRBD1. Sequenced here: PBMCs, sampled at follow-up. This CDR3 reads CSVQDRGSNQPQHF. DNA for the CDR3: TGCAGCGTTCAGGACAGGGGTAGCAATCAGCCCCAGCATTTT.